Listed here are 22 T cell receptor beta chains from one sample, sequenced in a study of T cell repertoires in cytomegalovirus infection. A single record per CDR3 protein comes from TCRdb applying MiXCR to the reads. This sample has about 830,000 distinct CDR3 sequences; 30% to 35% occur once, and the top ten carry around 11%. No cognate antigen is known for these TCRs. Sequenced material: cultured CD8+ T cells from PBMCs, taken from culture after CMV antigen stimulation. These receptors were taken from a human donor in good health (CMV status not recorded). Some clones in this sample may be carry-over from other donors' samples.

The sample holds many counts of this clonotype. V usage is TRBV7-9 and J usage is TRBJ2-1; 10 bases fit TRBD2. Germline V lookup: CDR1 SEHNR, CDR2 FQNEAQ (reference sequence). This CDR3 has 16 amino acids. The ends lost 2 bases at V and 7 bases at J; junction bases unmatched: 8. CDR3 sequence: CASSLPSGGPGNEQFF. In nucleotides, the CDR3 is TGTGCCAGCAGCTTACCTAGCGGGGGCCCGGGGAATGAGCAGTTCTTC.

This clonotype appeared a few times. The V gene is TRBV11-2, the J gene TRBJ1-1, with D hard to call. CDR3 length: 13 residues. Germline V CDR1 and CDR2: SGHAT, FQNNGV. The V and J ends lost 4 bases and 7 bases respectively, with 13 bases between them. CDR3 DNA sequence: TGTGCCAGCAGCTCCGGACGGAGTAATGAAGCTTTCTTT. Its protein product is CASSSGRSNEAFF. Full variable domain (outside the CDR3, taken from reference TRBV11-2 and TRBJ1-1): EAGVAQSPRYKIIEKRQSVAFWCNPISGHATLYWYQQILGQGPKLLIQFQNNGVVDDSQLPKDRFSAERLKGVDSTLKIQPAKLEDSAVYLCASSSGRSNEAFFGQGTRLTVV.

This clonotype was observed a handful of times. The rearrangement links TRBV7-9 to TRBJ2-1; 7 bases are shared with TRBD1. This CDR3 is 14 amino acids long. Germline CDR1 and CDR2: SEHNR and FQNEAQ (reference sequence). Trimming took 5 bases from V and 8 from J; bases not matched to a gene: 9. CDR3 coding DNA: TGTGCCAGCAGCCCGCTAGCCCAGGGGGATGAGCAGTTCTTC. Its translation: CASSPLAQGDEQFF.

This clonotype was seen a handful of times. The chain links TRBV7-6 to TRBJ2-4, with 8 bases identical to TRBD1. The CDR3 is 14 amino acids. In germline, CDR1 is SGHVS, CDR2 FNYEAQ. Trimming removed 1 base from V and 6 bases from J; junction bases left unmatched: 2. The DNA of the CDR3 is TGTGCCAGCAGCTTAGAAGGGACAGGAAACATTCAGTACTTC. This translates into CASSLEGTGNIQYF.

This clonotype was picked up many times. The gene calls are TRBV7-8 and TRBJ1-6, with TRBD1 matching over 12 bases. The length of the CDR3 is 14 residues. The germline CDR1 and CDR2 sequences are SGHVS and FQNEAQ. The ends lost 5 bases at V and 9 bases at J; junction bases unmatched: 2. CDR3 in amino acids: CASSEGQGASPLHF. The CDR3, as DNA: TGTGCCAGCAGCGAGGGACAGGGGGCTTCACCCCTCCACTTT.

The chain recombines TRBV7-3 with TRBJ2-1, with D maybe TRBD1 (6 bases). This CDR3 region has 15 residues. V was cut by 4 bases and J by 8 bases, with 18 bases left in between. CDR1 and CDR2 from the germline V gene are SGHTA and FQGTGA. CDR3 loop: CASSSSGTRGDEQFF. CDR3 DNA: TGTGCCAGCAGCTCCTCCGGGACAAGGGGTGATGAGCAGTTCTTC.

This clonotype was seen just once. The chain combines TRBV7-6 with TRBJ2-5; D not resolved. Germline V gene sequence: CDR1 SGHVS, CDR2 FNYEAQ. The CDR3 sequence is 14 residues long. V gave up 6 bases and J gave up 3 bases, with 14 bases separating them. The CDR3: CASSVPVGEETQYF. CDR3 coding DNA: TGTGCCAGCAGTGTCCCCGTTGGGGAAGAGACCCAGTACTTC. The whole variable domain, remainder taken from reference TRBV7-6 and TRBJ2-5, is GAGVSQSPRYKVTKRGQDVALRCDPISGHVSLYWYRQALGQGPEFLTYFNYEAQQDKSGLPNDRFSAERPEGSISTLTIQRTEQRDSAMYRCASSVPVGEETQYFGPGTRLLVL.

This clonotype turned up a few times. The rearrangement uses TRBV11-2 and TRBJ2-2; TRBD1 aligns across 9 bases. Germline CDR1 is SGHAT and CDR2 is FQNNGV. Trimming cost V 3 bases and J 4 bases; bases outside gene matches: 6. The CDR3 is 16 amino acids. CDR3 bases: TGTGCCAGCAGCTTTTGGGACAGGGACCGCACCGGGGAGCTGTTTTTT. This encodes CASSFWDRDRTGELFF.

Details on this clonotype: The junction differs from germline at one of its ends, possibly a read error. The chain recombines TRBV15 with TRBJ2-3; 10 bases align to TRBD2. Germline CDR1 LNHNV, CDR2 YYDKDF (reference sequence). This CDR3 comprises 16 residues. The CDR3 protein is CATNRAGTSARDTQYF. CDR3 bases: TGTGCCACCAACAGAGCCGGGACTAGCGCACGGGATACGCAGTATTTT.

The CDR3 is CSVGDNQPQHF. The CDR3, as DNA: TGCAGCGTAGGGGACAATCAGCCCCAGCATTTT. V and J are TRBV29-1 and TRBJ1-5, with D perhaps matching TRBD1 (5 bases). The germline V gene encodes CDR1 SQVTM and CDR2 ANQGSEA. CDR3 length: 11 residues. Trimming left V 6 bases short and J 3 bases short, with 6 bases between.

This clonotype was counted ten times or more. This chain connects TRBV7-8 to TRBJ1-5; D is undetermined. The V gene lost 1 base and the J gene lost 2 bases, with 12 bases spanning the gap. The germline CDR1 and CDR2 sequences are SGHVS and FQNEAQ. CDR3 size: 16 residues. The CDR3 DNA follows: TGTGCCAGCAGCTTAGAGGGCAAAGTCGGCAATCAGCCCCAGCATTTT. The encoded protein is CASSLEGKVGNQPQHF.

A few counts support this clonotype. The J gene is TRBJ1-5, the V gene TRBV27; D gene ambiguous. The CDR3 covers 13 residues. Germline V CDR1 and CDR2: MNHEY, SMNVEV (reference sequence). The V end was cut by 3 bases, the J end by 3 bases, with 6 bases between. CDR3 protein: CASSLELNQPQHF. In DNA form, the CDR3 reads TGTGCCAGCAGTTTGGAACTCAATCAGCCCCAGCATTTT.

Written as DNA, the CDR3 is TGCGCCAGCAGCTTGGAAGGACTAGCGGGGATACTAACGAACACCGGGGAGCTGTTTTTT. Encoded protein: CASSLEGLAGILTNTGELFF. V is TRBV5-1 and J is TRBJ2-2; 12 positions agree with TRBD2. V dropped 0 bases and J dropped 0; count of bases not matched to a gene: 9. This CDR3 spans 20 amino acids. From germline, CDR1 is SGHRS and CDR2 YFSETQ.

As to this clonotype: The junction differs from germline at one of its ends, possibly a read error. The V call is TRBV19, the J call TRBJ1-1; TRBD1 aligns across 8 bases. This CDR3 has 14 amino acids. Looked up from germline, CDR1 is LNHDA and CDR2 is SQIVND (reference sequence). CDR3 amino acids: CVSTDGQGYTEAFF. The DNA of the CDR3 is TGCGTCAGTACCGACGGACAGGGTTACACTGAAGCTTTCTTT. Combining the CDR3 with reference TRBV19 and TRBJ1-1 gives the whole variable domain DGGITQSPKYLFRKEGQNVTLSCEQNLNHDAMYWYRQDPGQGLRLIYYSQIVNDFQKGDIAEGYSVSREKKESFPLTVTSAQKNPTAFYLCVSTDGQGYTEAFFGQGTRLTVV.

Points on this clonotype: Being one base from a much bigger clone, this may be a read error. Written as DNA, the CDR3 is TGTGCCAGCAGCTTAGCGACTAGCTCTGAGCATTTCTTC. It translates to CASSLATSSEHFF. The chain joins TRBV7-9 to TRBJ2-1, with TRBD2 matching 7 bases. This CDR3 is 13 amino acids long. CDR1 is SEHNR, CDR2 FQNEAQ, per germline (reference sequence). The full variable domain, completed using reference TRBV7-9 and TRBJ2-1, is DTGVSQNPRHKITKRGQNVTFRCDPISEHNRLYWYRQTLGQGPEFLTYFQNEAQLEKSRLLSDRFSAERPKGSFSTLEIQRTEQGDSAMYLCASSLATSSEHFFGPGTRLTVL.

The rearrangement links TRBV4-3 to TRBJ2-5; D is uncertain. Trimming cost V 1 base and J 2 bases, with 11 bases left between them. Germline lookup yields CDR1 LGHNA and CDR2 YSLEER. The CDR3 totals 15 residues. The chain's CDR3 is CASSQVPAPQETQYF. CDR3 DNA: TGCGCCAGCAGCCAAGTCCCGGCACCACAAGAGACCCAGTACTTC.

This chain connects TRBV4-1 to TRBJ2-3, with 9 bases identical to TRBD2. The CDR3 runs to 13 residues. Germline values: CDR1 MGHRA, CDR2 YSYEKL. The trim removed 1 base at V and 12 bases at J, leaving 5 bases unmatched. CDR3 nucleotide sequence: TGCGCCAGCAGCCAAGTTTTAGCGGGGGAACAGTATTTT. Encoded protein: CASSQVLAGEQYF.

The CDR3 is CAIRIDTSYEQYF. The DNA for the CDR3 is TGTGCCATCCGAATAGACACGTCCTACGAGCAGTACTTC. The rearrangement links TRBV10-3 to TRBJ2-7; D not resolved. V lost 8 bases to trimming and J lost 1 base, with 12 bases between them. The CDR3 has 13 amino acids. Germline-derived CDR1 and CDR2 are ENHRY and SYGVKD.

This clonotype was picked up a small number of times. Germline and junction disagree at one end, which may indicate a read error. The chain employs TRBV7-7 and TRBJ1-3; a possible D gene is TRBD1 (6 bases). Germline V CDR1 and CDR2: SSHAT, FNYEAQ (reference sequence). The CDR3 covers 15 residues. CDR3 DNA sequence: TGTGCTAGCAGCCAGGGGACGTCGTCTGGAAACACCATATATTTT. Translating gives CASSQGTSSGNTIYF. The full variable domain, rest sourced from reference TRBV7-7 and TRBJ1-3, is GAGVSQSPRYKVTKRGQDVTLRCDPISSHATLYWYQQALGQGPEFLTYFNYEAQPDKSGLPSDRFSAERPEGSISTLTIQRTEQRDSAMYRCASSQGTSSGNTIYFGEGSWLTVV.

This clonotype has more than one count but fewer than ten. The gene calls are TRBV7-9 and TRBJ2-7; 7 bases line up with TRBD2. Germline CDR1 reads SEHNR; CDR2 reads FQNEAQ (reference sequence). V gave up 4 bases and J gave up 3 bases; unmatched junction bases: 3. The CDR3 runs to 13 residues. The CDR3 DNA is TGTGCCAGCAGCTCGCGGGGGAACTACGAGCAGTACTTC. Its translation: CASSSRGNYEQYF.

This clonotype was seen only a few times. The rearrangement links TRBV4-3 to TRBJ2-4, with D possibly matching TRBD1 (6 bases). V lost 0 bases to trimming and J lost 0 bases, with 18 bases between them. CDR3 length: 19 amino acids. The germline gives CDR1 LGHNA, CDR2 YSLEER. CDR3 bases: TGCGCCAGCAGCCAAGATAGGCCCCGGACAGCCTTAGCCAAAAACATTCAGTACTTC. Translated, it gives CASSQDRPRTALAKNIQYF.

The chain couples TRBV2 to TRBJ2-1; D is possibly TRBD1 or TRBD2 (5 bases each). CDR1 and CDR2 (germline): SNHLY, FYNNEI. The CDR3 loop spans 15 amino acids. V was pared by 2 bases and J by 6 bases, with 14 bases between. The CDR3 reads CASSESGKGTNEQFF. CDR3 sequence (DNA): TGTGCCAGCAGTGAATCGGGGAAAGGGACCAATGAGCAGTTCTTC.